This T cell receptor (beta chain) derives from a study of T-cell memory formation after mild COVID-19. Across the study: TCR clusters were mostly donor specific. Study conclusions and caveats: Shrinking CD4+ clones were chiefly CM and EM; CD8+ ones were chiefly EMRA.

This clonotype came up many times. What it binds is unknown. From germline, CDR1 is KGHDR and CDR2 SFDVKD. CDR3 length equals 18 residues. V gave up 0 bases and J gave up 0 bases, with 14 bases separating them. 5'RACE with constant-segment primers yielded barcoded, UMI-tagged TCR alpha and TCR beta cDNA libraries. TCRdb recomputed calls from the 5' RACE reads with MiXCR, one row per CDR3 protein. The sample shows 580,000 or so distinct CDR3 sequences, roughly 17% of them seen only once. The rearrangement links TRBV24-1 to TRBJ2-4; D is possibly TRBD1 or TRBD2 (5 bases each). What was sequenced was PBMCs or a T cell subset sorted from them (not recorded which). The TCR comes from an adult woman who had mild COVID-19 (a few samples of this study predate the infection). Cell type and time point are not known. CDR3 DNA sequence: TGTGCCACCAGTGATTTGCTGAGTACAGGACTAGCCAAAAACATTCAGTACTTC. Protein sequence: CATSDLLSTGLAKNIQYF.